This T cell receptor (beta chain) comes out of a study of blood T cell repertoires in COVID-19. Participant age was roughly 18 to 95 years, and participants resided in 25 or so US areas. Allocation to cohorts depended on clinical history reported by the participants. In the original analysis: Reference gene primers were amplified, and this amplification served to estimate nucleated cell counts. The table came from immunoSEQ multiplex PCR; TCRdb's copy has only in-frame clones and leaves some out. The V and J calls and clone size were taken over from that table, and D and trimming were inferred from the DNA. The sample includes roughly 220,000 clones, over 75% of them seen just once. The CDR3 contains 14 residues. V lost 5 bases and J lost 5; bases outside the gene matches: 4. Germline assignment: CDR1 LNHDA and CDR2 SQIVND (reference sequence).

J is TRBJ2-1 and V is TRBV19, with TRBD2 matching over 9 bases. The sample was PBMCs or T cells enriched from blood (not recorded which). The origin of this receptor is a woman aged 18-29 years in a cohort exposed to, infected with or recovered from COVID-19 (not recorded which). The CDR3 DNA sequence: TGTGCCAGTAGTCCTTTAGCGGGAGACAATGAGCAGTTCTTC. This sequence encodes CASSPLAGDNEQFF. Variable domain in full (rest from reference TRBV19 and TRBJ2-1): DGGITQSPKYLFRKEGQNVTLSCEQNLNHDAMYWYRQDPGQGLRLIYYSQIVNDFQKGDIAEGYSVSREKKESFPLTVTSAQKNPTAFYLCASSPLAGDNEQFFGPGTRLTVL.